One sample yielded the 17 T cell receptor beta chains listed below, sequenced in a study of blood T cell repertoires in COVID-19. Some clones are missing from TCRdb's copy, which holds only in-frame ones; the method was immunoSEQ multiplex PCR. The data hold 15,000 or so clones, with approximately 88% observed a single time. Sample: peripheral blood. Receptor source: an elderly woman with COVID-19, enrolled during active disease.

The V gene is TRBV14, the J gene TRBJ1-2; 7 bases align to TRBD1. There are 13 residues in the CDR3. After removal of 1 base from V and 6 bases from J, the junction contained 2 bases not matched to a gene. Germline CDR1 is SGHDN and CDR2 is FVKESK. DNA of the CDR3: TGTGCCAGCAGCCAAGGACAGGGAGATGGCTACACCTTC. It encodes CASSQGQGDGYTF.

The chain joins TRBV4-3 to TRBJ1-2, with D possibly being TRBD1 (5 bases). From germline, CDR1 is LGHNA and CDR2 YSLEER. The CDR3 covers 15 residues. Trimming took off 0 bases at V and 4 bases at J, with 12 bases between the two ends. The CDR3 loop reads CASSQDGQGAYGYTF. Written as DNA, the CDR3 is TGCGCCAGCAGCCAAGATGGGCAGGGTGCCTATGGCTACACCTTC.

This clone was picked up one time. The chain combines TRBV7-9 with TRBJ2-7; 7 bases are a match to TRBD1. The J segment lost 3 bases and the V segment lost 4 bases, leaving 3 bases of the junction unmatched. Germline V gene lookup returns CDR1 SEHNR and CDR2 FQNEAQ (reference sequence). The CDR3 runs 13 residues. CDR3 sequence: CASSSTGNYEQYF. The CDR3 DNA is TGTGCCAGCAGCTCGACAGGGAACTACGAGCAGTACTTC.

V and J are TRBV7-2 and TRBJ2-4; TRBD1 might be the D (7 bases). Germline values: CDR1 SGHTA, CDR2 FQGNSA. This CDR3 spans 14 amino acids. V was trimmed by 6 bases and J by 3 bases, leaving 12 bases between them. CDR3 bases: TGTGCCAGCAGTGGAGGGGGCAACAAAAACATTCAGTACTTC. Amino acids: CASSGGGNKNIQYF.

A single count supports this clone. The rearrangement joins TRBV20-1 to TRBJ2-3; 10 bases agree with TRBD2. Losses at the gene ends were 3 bases for V and 2 bases for J; bases not matched to a gene: 5. The CDR3 is 15 amino acids. Germline V gene lookup returns CDR1 DFQATT and CDR2 SNEGSKA (reference sequence). CDR3 in DNA: TGCAGTGCTAGTCAGCGGGAGGGACTCACAGATACGCAGTATTTT. As protein: CSASQREGLTDTQYF.

CDR3 protein: CASSTSGAGVFYEQYF. CDR3 coding DNA: TGTGCCAGTAGTACCTCAGGGGCGGGAGTCTTCTACGAGCAGTACTTC. V and J are TRBV19 and TRBJ2-7; maybe TRBD2 (7 bases). The CDR3 is made up of 16 amino acids. CDR1 LNHDA and CDR2 SQIVND come from the germline V gene (reference sequence). V lost 4 bases and J 3 bases, leaving 19 bases between the germline ends.

The gene calls are TRBV28 and TRBJ1-1, with D uncertain. Looked up from germline, CDR1 is MDHEN and CDR2 is SYDVKM. The CDR3 covers 13 residues. Trimming stripped 5 bases from V and 0 bases from J, with 7 bases between. The CDR3 spells CASSPTVNTEAFF. Here the CDR3 DNA reads TGTGCCAGCAGTCCCACAGTGAACACTGAAGCTTTCTTT.

The V gene is TRBV2, the J gene TRBJ2-7; D possibly corresponds to TRBD2 (6 bases). From germline, CDR1 is SNHLY and CDR2 FYNNEI. V lost 7 bases and J lost 4, with 20 bases in between. The CDR3 length is 15 residues. The CDR3 DNA reads TGTGCCAGCACCAGGGACTCCCCTGGGGGTTACGAGCAGTACTTC. This sequence encodes CASTRDSPGGYEQYF.

This chain joins TRBV5-1 and TRBJ2-7; 7 bases align to TRBD1. CDR1 and CDR2 from the germline V gene are SGHRS and YFSETQ. The CDR3 is 15 amino acids. J was trimmed by 0 bases and V by 0 bases; bases with no gene match: 3. In DNA form, the CDR3 reads TGCGCCAGCAGCTTGGTGGGACAGAGCTCCTACGAGCAGTACTTC. This codes for CASSLVGQSSYEQYF. The full variable domain, rest sourced from reference TRBV5-1 and TRBJ2-7, is KAGVTQTPRYLIKTRGQQVTLSCSPISGHRSVSWYQQTPGQGLQFLFEYFSETQRNKGNFPGRFSGRQFSNSRSEMNVSTLELGDSALYLCASSLVGQSSYEQYFGPGTRLTVT.

V and J are TRBV7-2 and TRBJ1-2, with unresolved D. Germline V CDR1 and CDR2: SGHTA, FQGNSA. This CDR3 spans 18 amino acids. V lost 5 bases to trimming and J lost 4 bases, with 26 bases between them. The CDR3 DNA reads TGTGCCAGCAGCCCCATCCGGCTCCAGCGAGGGAACCCCTATGGCTACACCTTC. It specifies CASSPIRLQRGNPYGYTF.

This chain uses TRBV3-1 (or the pseudogene TRBV3-2) with TRBJ1-2; 9 nucleotides line up with TRBD1. CDR1 and CDR2 (germline): LGHDT, YNNKEL (reference sequence). Germline trimming cut 4 bases from V and 8 bases from J; bases unmatched to any gene: 5. The CDR3 is 13 residues long. Here the CDR3 DNA reads TGTGCCAGCAGCCGTACAGGGGGCGGCGGCTACACCTTC. Translated: CASSRTGGGGYTF.

The chain combines TRBV5-1 with TRBJ2-7, with 7 bases that match TRBD1. Trimming removed 5 bases from V and 5 bases from J; junction bases left unmatched: 7. Germline-derived CDR1 and CDR2 are SGHRS and YFSETQ. The CDR3 contains 13 residues. This CDR3 is CASRPGTAHEQYF. The CDR3 DNA sequence: TGCGCCAGCAGACCAGGGACAGCACACGAGCAGTACTTC.

The chain joins TRBV15 to TRBJ1-2; D ambiguous. The CDR3 contains 15 residues. Trimming pared 0 bases from V and 2 bases from J, leaving 10 bases between. CDR1 and CDR2 (germline): LNHNV, YYDKDF (reference sequence). CDR3 nucleotide sequence: TGTGCCACCAGCAGAGATAGAGAGGTGAACTATGGCTACACCTTC. Its protein product is CATSRDREVNYGYTF.

V usage is TRBV6-2 or TRBV6-3 and J usage is TRBJ1-3, with D perhaps matching TRBD1 (5 bases). Germline CDR1 is MNHEY and CDR2 is SVGEGT. The CDR3 is 17 amino acids. V was pared by 4 bases and J by 2 bases, with 18 bases between. CDR3 DNA: TGTGCCAGCAGTTCGCGGTTCGTAGGGGAACCTGGAAACACCATATATTTT. The encoded protein is CASSSRFVGEPGNTIYF.

The rearrangement links TRBV5-4 to TRBJ1-3, with 7 bases aligning to TRBD1. CDR3 length: 15 residues. Unmatched junction bases numbered 3, after V lost 0 bases and J lost 3 bases. Germline V gene data show CDR1 as SGHNT and CDR2 as YYREEE (reference sequence). CDR3 nucleotides: TGTGCCAGCAGCTTGGGACAGGGTGGTGGAAACACCATATATTTT. As protein: CASSLGQGGGNTIYF.

CDR3 nucleotide sequence: TGTGCCAGCAGTTACGGCATCCGGGGGACTGAAGCTTTCTTT. Translating gives CASSYGIRGTEAFF. The chain carries TRBV6-5 and TRBJ1-1; D is possibly TRBD1 (5 bases). This CDR3 is 14 amino acids long. CDR1 and CDR2 (germline): MNHEY, SVGAGI. V shed 2 bases and J shed 5 bases, with 12 bases lying between them.

V and J are TRBV11-2 and TRBJ1-3; 8 bases map to TRBD1. J gave up 4 bases and V 3 bases, and 2 bases lay outside the gene matches. This CDR3 has 14 residues. Germline V gives CDR1 SGHAT, CDR2 FQNNGV. CDR3 sequence (DNA): TGTGCCAGCAGCTTGGACAGGGTGGGAAACACCATATATTTT. Translation gives CASSLDRVGNTIYF.